The clone carrying this T cell receptor beta chain was found once. Some clones are missing from TCRdb's copy, which holds only in-frame ones; the method was immunoSEQ multiplex PCR. The table has about 26,000 clones, 90% seen once. This CDR3 is built from 17 residues. The germline V and J ends were trimmed by 5 bases and 1 base, with 20 bases remaining between them. CDR1 is SGHTA and CDR2 is FQGNSA in the germline V gene. The data were taken from a study of blood T cell repertoires in COVID-19. Material for sequencing was peripheral blood. The chain recombines TRBV7-2 with TRBJ1-1, with D hard to call. The clonotype comes from a man in his 70s with acute or convalescent COVID-19. The CDR3 DNA reads as TGTGCCAGCAGCCCCCGCAACGTGTCGAGGCCGAACACTGAAGCTTTCTTT. As protein: CASSPRNVSRPNTEAFF.